The 13 T cell receptor beta chains below all came from one sample that was sequenced in a study of blood T cell repertoires in COVID-19. Repertoires were generated with immunoSEQ multiplex PCR, while TCRdb's copy carries only in-frame clones and drops some. The table includes around 150,000 clones, around 74% detected once. The sequenced material came from peripheral blood. The receptors stem from a woman older than 75 with acute or convalescent COVID-19.

This rearrangement joins TRBV5-6 to TRBJ1-4, with 8 bases matching TRBD1. Germline CDR1 reads SGHDT; CDR2 reads YYEEEE. CDR3 length: 16 amino acids. V shed 4 bases, J shed 0 bases, and the junction held 5 bases outside the gene matches. The CDR3 region has the DNA TGTGCCAGCAGCGGGGGGACAGGTGCAACTAATGAAAAACTGTTTTTT. It specifies CASSGGTGATNEKLFF.

The chain is built from TRBV2 and TRBJ2-7, with D possibly being TRBD1 (6 bases). CDR1 and CDR2 from the germline V gene are SNHLY and FYNNEI. Trimming cost V 6 bases and J 4 bases, with 16 bases left between them. This CDR3 comprises 14 residues. CDR3 amino acids: CASSSQGFAYEQYF. DNA for the CDR3: TGTGCCAGCAGCTCACAGGGTTTCGCGTACGAGCAGTACTTC.

As regards this clone: One end of the junction fails to match germline, which may point to a read error. The rearrangement uses TRBV11-2 and TRBJ2-6; 9 positions match TRBD1. Germline CDR1 is SGHAT and CDR2 is FQNNGV. The CDR3 totals 13 residues. This CDR3 reads CASSIDRGNVLTF. The DNA for the CDR3 is TGTGCCAGCAGCATAGACAGGGGGAACGTCCTGACTTTC.

The V and J genes are TRBV10-1 and TRBJ1-1, with D uncertain. CDR3 length equals 13 residues. CDR1 and CDR2 (germline): WNHNN, SYGVQD (reference sequence). V was shortened by 3 bases and J by 4 bases, with 9 bases between the two germline ends. CDR3 nucleotide sequence: TGCGCCAGCAGTGATATCTCAGGCACTGAAGCTTTCTTT. It specifies CASSDISGTEAFF.

This clone was seen a few times. CDR3 DNA sequence: TGTGCCAGCAGCGTAGGGTTCGGGGGGGGCCAAGAGACCCAGTACTTC. This translates into CASSVGFGGGQETQYF. This sequence joins TRBV9 and TRBJ2-5; TRBD2 agrees at 8 bases. CDR3 size: 16 residues. Trimming cost V 0 bases and J 1 base; bases outside gene matches: 5. Germline V gene sequence: CDR1 SGDLS, CDR2 YYNGEE.

J is TRBJ1-2 and V is TRBV12-3 or TRBV12-4, with D uncertain. This CDR3 region has 13 residues. V lost 3 bases, J lost 2 bases, and 7 bases lay in between. The CDR3 sequence is CASSFGHNYGYTF. CDR3 bases: TGTGCCAGCAGTTTCGGTCACAACTATGGCTACACCTTC.

This chain uses TRBV5-1 with TRBJ2-5, with 10 bases lining up with TRBD2. After removal of 6 bases from V and 2 bases from J, the junction contained 7 bases not matched to a gene. The CDR3 contains 15 residues. CDR1 is SGHRS and CDR2 is YFSETQ in the germline V gene. The chain's CDR3 is CASKISGGFQETQYF. In nucleotides, the CDR3 is TGCGCCAGCAAAATTAGCGGGGGGTTTCAAGAGACCCAGTACTTC. The full variable domain, with the rest looked up from reference TRBV5-1 and TRBJ2-5, is KAGVTQTPRYLIKTRGQQVTLSCSPISGHRSVSWYQQTPGQGLQFLFEYFSETQRNKGNFPGRFSGRQFSNSRSEMNVSTLELGDSALYLCASKISGGFQETQYFGPGTRLLVL.

This chain joins TRBV20-1 and TRBJ1-3; D not resolved. Germline values: CDR1 DFQATT, CDR2 SNEGSKA (reference sequence). The CDR3 is 13 amino acids. Trimming removed 3 bases at V and 7 bases at J, with 13 bases between. The CDR3 sequence: CSASIRGRNTIYF. Here the CDR3 DNA reads TGCAGTGCTAGTATTCGCGGCCGGAACACCATATATTTT.

The V call is TRBV3-1 (or the pseudogene TRBV3-2), the J call TRBJ2-7; D not certain. The V gene's germline CDR1 is LGHDT and CDR2 YNNKEL (reference sequence). V was pared by 4 bases and J by 4 bases, with 11 bases between. The CDR3 length is 13 residues. The CDR3 coding sequence is TGTGCCAGCAGCCCATTCGGGTCTTACGAGCAGTACTTC. This encodes CASSPFGSYEQYF.

The rearrangement links TRBV7-2 to TRBJ1-6; 8 bases line up with TRBD1. J was trimmed by 9 bases and V by 5 bases; bases with no gene match: 12. CDR3 length: 16 amino acids. CDR1 is SGHTA and CDR2 is FQGNSA in the germline V gene. CDR3 sequence (DNA): TGTGCCAGCAGCATGGGCTCGGGACAGGTGGTTTCACCCCTCCACTTT. The encoded protein is CASSMGSGQVVSPLHF.

This clone was counted only a few times. The chain joins TRBV2 to TRBJ2-3; the match to TRBD2 covers 9 bases. The trim removed 7 bases at V and 4 bases at J, leaving 3 bases unmatched. The CDR3 length is 13 residues. From germline, CDR1 is SNHLY and CDR2 FYNNEI. The CDR3 DNA reads as TGTGCCAGCAAACTAGCGGGCTCAGATACGCAGTATTTT. This translates into CASKLAGSDTQYF.

The chain has TRBV11-2 and TRBJ1-5; the D is unclear. The V end was cut by 5 bases, the J end by 6 bases, with 11 bases between. This CDR3 has 13 residues. Germline values: CDR1 SGHAT, CDR2 FQNNGV. This CDR3 reads CASSVGVRQPQHF. For the CDR3, the DNA is TGTGCCAGCAGCGTCGGGGTGCGTCAGCCCCAGCATTTT.

Comment on this clone: Germline is not matched at one junction end, which may reflect a read error. The chain combines TRBV4-2 with TRBJ1-2, with unresolved D. Germline V CDR1 and CDR2: LGHNA, YNFKEQ. This CDR3 spans 13 amino acids. The CDR3 loop is CASSLDPKYGYTF. CDR3 DNA: TGTGCCAGCAGCCTAGACCCTAAATATGGCTACACCTTC.